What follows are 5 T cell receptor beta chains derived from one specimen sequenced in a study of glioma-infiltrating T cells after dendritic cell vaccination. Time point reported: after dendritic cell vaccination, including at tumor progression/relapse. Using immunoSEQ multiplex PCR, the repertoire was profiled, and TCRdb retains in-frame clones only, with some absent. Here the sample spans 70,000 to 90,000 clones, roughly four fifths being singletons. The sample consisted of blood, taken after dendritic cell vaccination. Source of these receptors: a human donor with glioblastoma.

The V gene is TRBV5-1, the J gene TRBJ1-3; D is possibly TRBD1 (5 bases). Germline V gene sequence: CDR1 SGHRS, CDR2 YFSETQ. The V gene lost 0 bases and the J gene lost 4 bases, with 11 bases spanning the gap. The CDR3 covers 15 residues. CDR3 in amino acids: CASSLDAGSGNTIYF. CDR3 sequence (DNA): TGCGCCAGCAGCTTGGATGCAGGGTCCGGAAACACCATATATTTT. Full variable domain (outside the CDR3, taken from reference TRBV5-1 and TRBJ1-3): KAGVTQTPRYLIKTRGQQVTLSCSPISGHRSVSWYQQTPGQGLQFLFEYFSETQRNKGNFPGRFSGRQFSNSRSEMNVSTLELGDSALYLCASSLDAGSGNTIYFGEGSWLTVV.

In DNA, the CDR3 is TGTGCCAGCAGTATCGACAGGGAATCTGGCTACACCTTC. As protein: CASSIDRESGYTF. V is TRBV27 and J is TRBJ1-2, with TRBD1 identical over 7 bases. The V segment lost 5 bases and the J segment 7 bases; nucleotides outside the gene matches: 7. The germline V gene encodes CDR1 MNHEY and CDR2 SMNVEV (reference sequence). The CDR3 loop spans 13 amino acids.

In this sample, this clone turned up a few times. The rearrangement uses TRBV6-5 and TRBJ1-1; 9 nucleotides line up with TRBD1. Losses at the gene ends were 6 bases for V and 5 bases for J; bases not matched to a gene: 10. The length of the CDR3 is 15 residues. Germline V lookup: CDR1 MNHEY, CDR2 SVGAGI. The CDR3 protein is CASRPGQGIRTEAFF. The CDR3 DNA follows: TGTGCCAGCAGGCCGGGACAGGGTATTAGGACTGAAGCTTTCTTT.

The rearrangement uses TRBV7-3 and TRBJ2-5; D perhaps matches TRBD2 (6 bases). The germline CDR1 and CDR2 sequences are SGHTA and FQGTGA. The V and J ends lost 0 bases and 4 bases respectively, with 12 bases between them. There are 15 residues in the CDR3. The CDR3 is CASSLTSGEGETQYF. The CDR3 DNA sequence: TGTGCCAGCAGCTTAACCTCGGGAGAGGGAGAGACCCAGTACTTC.

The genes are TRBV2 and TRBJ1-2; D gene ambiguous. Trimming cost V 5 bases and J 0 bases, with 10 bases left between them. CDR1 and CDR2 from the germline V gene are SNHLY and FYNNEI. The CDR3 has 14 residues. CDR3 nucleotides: TGTGCCAGCAGTCTCGATGCAGCTAACTATGGCTACACCTTC. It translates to CASSLDAANYGYTF. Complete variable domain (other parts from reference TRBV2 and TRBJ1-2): EPEVTQTPSHQVTQMGQEVILRCVPISNHLYFYWYRQILGQKVEFLVSFYNNEISEKSEIFDDQFSVERPDGSNFTLKIRSTKLEDSAMYFCASSLDAANYGYTFGSGTRLTVV.